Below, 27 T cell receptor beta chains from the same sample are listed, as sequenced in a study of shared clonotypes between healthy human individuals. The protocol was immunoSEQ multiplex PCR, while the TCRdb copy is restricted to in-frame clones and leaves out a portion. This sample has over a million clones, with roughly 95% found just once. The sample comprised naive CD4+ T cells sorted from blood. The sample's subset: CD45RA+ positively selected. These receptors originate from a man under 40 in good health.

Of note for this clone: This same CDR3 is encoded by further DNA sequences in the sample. This CDR3 is CASSPRDLQETQYF. The CDR3 bases are TGTGCCAGCTCACCCCGGGACTTACAAGAGACCCAGTACTTC. This sequence joins TRBV18 and TRBJ2-5; D might be TRBD2 (6 bases). Germline CDR1 reads KGHSH; CDR2 reads LQKENI. The V gene lost 3 bases and the J gene lost 2 bases, with 10 bases spanning the gap. The length of the CDR3 is 14 residues. Full variable domain (missing parts from reference TRBV18 and TRBJ2-5): NAGVMQNPRHLVRRRGQEARLRCSPMKGHSHVYWYRQLPEEGLKFMVYLQKENIIDESGMPKERFSAEFPKEGPSILRIQQVVRGDSAAYFCASSPRDLQETQYFGPGTRLLVL.

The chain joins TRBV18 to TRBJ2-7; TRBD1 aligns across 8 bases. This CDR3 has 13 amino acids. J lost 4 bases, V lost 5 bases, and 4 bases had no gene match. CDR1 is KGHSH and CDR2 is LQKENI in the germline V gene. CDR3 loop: CASSRTGQYEQYF. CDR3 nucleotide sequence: TGTGCCAGCTCAAGGACAGGGCAATACGAGCAGTACTTC. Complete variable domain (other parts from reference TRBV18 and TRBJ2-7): NAGVMQNPRHLVRRRGQEARLRCSPMKGHSHVYWYRQLPEEGLKFMVYLQKENIIDESGMPKERFSAEFPKEGPSILRIQQVVRGDSAAYFCASSRTGQYEQYFGPGTRLTVT.

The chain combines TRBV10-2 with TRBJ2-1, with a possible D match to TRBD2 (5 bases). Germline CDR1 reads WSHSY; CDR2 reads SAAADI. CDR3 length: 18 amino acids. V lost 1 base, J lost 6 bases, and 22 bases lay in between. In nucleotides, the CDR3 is TGCGCCAGCAGTGAGTACGGAAACCGGGGATTAGGGAGCAATGAGCAGTTCTTC. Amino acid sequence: CASSEYGNRGLGSNEQFF.

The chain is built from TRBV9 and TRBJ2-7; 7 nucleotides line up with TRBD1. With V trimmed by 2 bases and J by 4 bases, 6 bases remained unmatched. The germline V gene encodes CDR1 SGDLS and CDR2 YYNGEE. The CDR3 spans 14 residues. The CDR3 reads CASSVLGQSYEQYF. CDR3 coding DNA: TGTGCCAGCAGCGTCTTGGGACAGAGTTACGAGCAGTACTTC.

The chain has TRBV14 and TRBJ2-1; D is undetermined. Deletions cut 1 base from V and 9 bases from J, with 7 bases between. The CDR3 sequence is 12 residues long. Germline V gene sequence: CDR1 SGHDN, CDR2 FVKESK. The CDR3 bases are TGTGCCAGCAGCCAAGTTGGGCGTGAGCAGTTCTTC. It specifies CASSQVGREQFF. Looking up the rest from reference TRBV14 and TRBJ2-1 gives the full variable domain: EAGVTQFPSHSVIEKGQTVTLRCDPISGHDNLYWYRRVMGKEIKFLLHFVKESKQDESGMPNNRFLAERTGGTYSTLKVQPAELEDSGVYFCASSQVGREQFFGPGTRLTVL.

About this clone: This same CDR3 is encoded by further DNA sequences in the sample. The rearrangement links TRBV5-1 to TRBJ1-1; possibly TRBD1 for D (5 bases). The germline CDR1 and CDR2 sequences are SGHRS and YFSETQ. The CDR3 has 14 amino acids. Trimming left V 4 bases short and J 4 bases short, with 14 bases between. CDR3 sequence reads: CASSGQGGGTEAFF. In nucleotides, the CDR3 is TGCGCCAGCAGCGGGCAGGGTGGGGGCACTGAAGCTTTCTTT.

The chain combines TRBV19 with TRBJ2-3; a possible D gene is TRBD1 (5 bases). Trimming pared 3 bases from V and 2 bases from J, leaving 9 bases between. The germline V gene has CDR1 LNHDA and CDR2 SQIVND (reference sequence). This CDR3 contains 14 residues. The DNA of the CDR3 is TGTGCCAGTAGTATGTACAGGAACACAGATACGCAGTATTTT. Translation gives CASSMYRNTDTQYF.

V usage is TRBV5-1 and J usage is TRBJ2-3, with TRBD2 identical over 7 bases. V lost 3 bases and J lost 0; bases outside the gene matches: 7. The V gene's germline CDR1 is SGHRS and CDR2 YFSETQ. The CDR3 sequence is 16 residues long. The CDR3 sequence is CASSSLAAQSTDTQYF. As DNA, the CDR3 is TGCGCCAGCAGCTCCCTAGCGGCCCAGAGCACAGATACGCAGTATTTT.

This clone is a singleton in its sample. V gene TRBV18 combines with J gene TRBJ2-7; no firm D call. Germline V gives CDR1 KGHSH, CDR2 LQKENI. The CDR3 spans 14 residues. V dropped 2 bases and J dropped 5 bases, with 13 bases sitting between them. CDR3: CASSPDILKDEQYF. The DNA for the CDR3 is TGTGCCAGCTCACCAGACATCCTAAAGGACGAGCAGTACTTC. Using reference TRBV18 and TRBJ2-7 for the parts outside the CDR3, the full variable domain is NAGVMQNPRHLVRRRGQEARLRCSPMKGHSHVYWYRQLPEEGLKFMVYLQKENIIDESGMPKERFSAEFPKEGPSILRIQQVVRGDSAAYFCASSPDILKDEQYFGPGTRLTVT.

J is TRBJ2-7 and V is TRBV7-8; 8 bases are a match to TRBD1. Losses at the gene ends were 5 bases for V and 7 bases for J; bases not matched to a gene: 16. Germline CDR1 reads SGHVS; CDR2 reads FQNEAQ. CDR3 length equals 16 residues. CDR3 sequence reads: CASSPRGRIASGEQYF. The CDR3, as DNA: TGTGCCAGCAGCCCCAGGGGGCGAATTGCCTCGGGGGAGCAGTACTTC.

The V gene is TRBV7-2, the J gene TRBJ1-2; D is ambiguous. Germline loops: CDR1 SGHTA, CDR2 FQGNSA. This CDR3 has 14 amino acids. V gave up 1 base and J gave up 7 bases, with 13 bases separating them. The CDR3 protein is CASSLGPEVGGYTF. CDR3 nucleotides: TGTGCCAGCAGCTTAGGTCCCGAAGTGGGTGGCTACACCTTC.

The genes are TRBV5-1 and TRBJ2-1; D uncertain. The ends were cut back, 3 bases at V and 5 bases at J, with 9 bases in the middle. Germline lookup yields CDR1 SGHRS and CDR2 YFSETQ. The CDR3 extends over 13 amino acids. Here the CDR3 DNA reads TGCGCCAGCAGCTACGACACCAACAATGAGCAGTTCTTC. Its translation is CASSYDTNNEQFF.

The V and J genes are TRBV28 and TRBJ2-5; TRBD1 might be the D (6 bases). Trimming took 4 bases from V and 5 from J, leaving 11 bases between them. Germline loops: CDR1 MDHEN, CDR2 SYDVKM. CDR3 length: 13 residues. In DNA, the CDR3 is TGTGCCAGCAGTTCGGACAGCGAGGAGACCCAGTACTTC. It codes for CASSSDSEETQYF.

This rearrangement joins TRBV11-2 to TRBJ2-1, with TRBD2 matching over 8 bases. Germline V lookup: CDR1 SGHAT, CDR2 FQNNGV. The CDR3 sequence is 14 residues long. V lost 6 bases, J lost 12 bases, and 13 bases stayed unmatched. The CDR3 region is CASRRPGLDKVQFF. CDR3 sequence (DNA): TGTGCCAGCAGACGTCCGGGACTAGATAAAGTGCAGTTCTTC.

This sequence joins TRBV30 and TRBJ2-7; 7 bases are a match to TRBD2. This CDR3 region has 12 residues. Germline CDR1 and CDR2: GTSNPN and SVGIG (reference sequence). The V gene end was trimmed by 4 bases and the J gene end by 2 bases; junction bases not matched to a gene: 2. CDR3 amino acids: CAWKRDTYEQYF. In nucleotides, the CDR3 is TGTGCCTGGAAGCGGGATACCTACGAGCAGTACTTC.

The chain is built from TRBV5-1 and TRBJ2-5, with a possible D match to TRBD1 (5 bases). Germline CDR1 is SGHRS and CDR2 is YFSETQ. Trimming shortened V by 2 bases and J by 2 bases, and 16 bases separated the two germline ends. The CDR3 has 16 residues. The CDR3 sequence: CASSFVAGRMQETQYF. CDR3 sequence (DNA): TGCGCCAGCAGCTTCGTTGCAGGGCGGATGCAAGAGACCCAGTACTTC. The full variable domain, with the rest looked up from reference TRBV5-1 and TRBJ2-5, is KAGVTQTPRYLIKTRGQQVTLSCSPISGHRSVSWYQQTPGQGLQFLFEYFSETQRNKGNFPGRFSGRQFSNSRSEMNVSTLELGDSALYLCASSFVAGRMQETQYFGPGTRLLVL.

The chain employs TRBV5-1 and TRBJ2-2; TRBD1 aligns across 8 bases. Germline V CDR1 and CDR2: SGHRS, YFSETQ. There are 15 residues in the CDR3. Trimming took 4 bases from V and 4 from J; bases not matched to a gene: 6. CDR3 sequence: CASSLYTGGTGELFF. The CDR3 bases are TGCGCCAGCAGCCTCTATACAGGGGGCACCGGGGAGCTGTTTTTT.

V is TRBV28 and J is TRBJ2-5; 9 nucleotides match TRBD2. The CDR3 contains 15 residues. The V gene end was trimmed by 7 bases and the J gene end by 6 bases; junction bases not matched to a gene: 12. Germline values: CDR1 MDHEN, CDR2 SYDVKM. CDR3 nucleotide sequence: TGTGCCAGCACGGCGGGAGGGCCTTTCACACAGACCCAGTACTTC. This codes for CASTAGGPFTQTQYF.

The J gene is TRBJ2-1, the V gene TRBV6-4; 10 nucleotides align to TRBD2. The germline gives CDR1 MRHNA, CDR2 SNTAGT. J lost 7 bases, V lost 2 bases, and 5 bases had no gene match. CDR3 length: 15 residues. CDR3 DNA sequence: TGTGCCAGCAGTGACAAAAGCGGGAGGGCGAATGAGCAGTTCTTC. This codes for CASSDKSGRANEQFF.

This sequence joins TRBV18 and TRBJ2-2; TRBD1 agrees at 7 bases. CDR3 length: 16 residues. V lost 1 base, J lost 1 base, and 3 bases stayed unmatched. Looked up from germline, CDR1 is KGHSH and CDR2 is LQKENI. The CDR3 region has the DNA TGTGCCAGCTCACCACGGGGACAGTTGAACACCGGGGAGCTGTTTTTT. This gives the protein CASSPRGQLNTGELFF.

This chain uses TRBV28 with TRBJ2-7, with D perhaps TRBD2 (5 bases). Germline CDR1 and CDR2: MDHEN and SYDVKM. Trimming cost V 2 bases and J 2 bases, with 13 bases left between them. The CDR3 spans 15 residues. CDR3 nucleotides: TGTGCCAGCAGTTTACCGACTATTGGGGCCTACGAGCAGTACTTC. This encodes CASSLPTIGAYEQYF.

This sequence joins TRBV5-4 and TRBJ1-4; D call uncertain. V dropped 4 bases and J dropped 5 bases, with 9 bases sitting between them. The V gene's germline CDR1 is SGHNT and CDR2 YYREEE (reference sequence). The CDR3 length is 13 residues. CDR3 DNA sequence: TGTGCCAGCAGCCGACTGTTGAATGAAAAACTGTTTTTT. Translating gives CASSRLLNEKLFF.

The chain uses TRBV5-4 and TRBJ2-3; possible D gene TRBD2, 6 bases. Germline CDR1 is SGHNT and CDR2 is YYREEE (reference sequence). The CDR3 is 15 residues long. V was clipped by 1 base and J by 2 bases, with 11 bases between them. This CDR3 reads CASSLSAGYTDTQYF. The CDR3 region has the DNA TGTGCCAGCAGCTTGTCTGCGGGGTACACAGATACGCAGTATTTT.

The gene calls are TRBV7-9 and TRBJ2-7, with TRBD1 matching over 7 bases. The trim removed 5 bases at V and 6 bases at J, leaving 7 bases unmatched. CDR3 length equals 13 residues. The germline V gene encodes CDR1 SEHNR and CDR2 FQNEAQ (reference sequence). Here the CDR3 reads CASSHTGVGEQYF. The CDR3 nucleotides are TGTGCCAGCAGCCACACAGGGGTGGGCGAGCAGTACTTC.

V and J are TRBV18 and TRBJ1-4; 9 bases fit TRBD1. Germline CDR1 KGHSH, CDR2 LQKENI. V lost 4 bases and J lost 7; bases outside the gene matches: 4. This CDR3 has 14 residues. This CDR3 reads CASSHGTGREKLFF. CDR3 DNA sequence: TGTGCCAGCTCACACGGGACAGGGCGTGAAAAACTGTTTTTT.

Here the CDR3 reads CATLGLSATGNYGYTF. CDR3 coding DNA: TGTGCCACCCTGGGCCTTTCTGCGACAGGAAACTATGGCTACACCTTC. The chain uses TRBV28 and TRBJ1-2; possible D gene TRBD1, 6 bases. CDR3 size: 16 residues. Germline V gives CDR1 MDHEN, CDR2 SYDVKM. Trimming shortened V by 10 bases and J by 2 bases, and 23 bases separated the two germline ends.

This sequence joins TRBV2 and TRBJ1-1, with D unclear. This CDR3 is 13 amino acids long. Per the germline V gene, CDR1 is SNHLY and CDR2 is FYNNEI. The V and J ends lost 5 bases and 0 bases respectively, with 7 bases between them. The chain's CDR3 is CASSQVMNTEAFF. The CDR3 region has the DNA TGTGCCAGCAGTCAGGTCATGAACACTGAAGCTTTCTTT.